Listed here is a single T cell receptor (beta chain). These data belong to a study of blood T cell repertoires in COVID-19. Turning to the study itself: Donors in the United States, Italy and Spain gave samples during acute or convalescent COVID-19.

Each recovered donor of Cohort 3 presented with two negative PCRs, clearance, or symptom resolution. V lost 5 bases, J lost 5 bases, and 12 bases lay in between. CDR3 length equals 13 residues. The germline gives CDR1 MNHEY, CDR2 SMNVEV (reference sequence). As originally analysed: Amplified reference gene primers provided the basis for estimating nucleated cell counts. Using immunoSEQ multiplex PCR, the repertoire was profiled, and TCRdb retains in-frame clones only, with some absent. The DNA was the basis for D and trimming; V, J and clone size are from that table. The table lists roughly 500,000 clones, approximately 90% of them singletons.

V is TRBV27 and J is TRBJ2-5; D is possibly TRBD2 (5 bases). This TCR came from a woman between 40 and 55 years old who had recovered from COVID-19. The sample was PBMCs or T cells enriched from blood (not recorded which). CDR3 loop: CASSPRTGETQYF. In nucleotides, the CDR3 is TGTGCCAGCAGTCCCCGGACTGGGGAGACCCAGTACTTC.